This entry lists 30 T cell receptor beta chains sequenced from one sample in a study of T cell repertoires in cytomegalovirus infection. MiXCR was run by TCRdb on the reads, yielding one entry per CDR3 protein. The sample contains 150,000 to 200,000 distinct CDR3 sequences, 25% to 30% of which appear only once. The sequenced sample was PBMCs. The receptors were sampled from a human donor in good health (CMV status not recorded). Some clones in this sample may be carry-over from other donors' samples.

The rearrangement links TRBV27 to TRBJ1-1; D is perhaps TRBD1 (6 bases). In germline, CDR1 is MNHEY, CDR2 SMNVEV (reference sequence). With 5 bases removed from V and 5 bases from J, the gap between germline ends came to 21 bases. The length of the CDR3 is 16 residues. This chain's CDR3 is CASSASLQGGITEAFF. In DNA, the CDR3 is TGTGCCAGCAGTGCAAGCTTACAGGGAGGGATAACTGAAGCTTTCTTT.

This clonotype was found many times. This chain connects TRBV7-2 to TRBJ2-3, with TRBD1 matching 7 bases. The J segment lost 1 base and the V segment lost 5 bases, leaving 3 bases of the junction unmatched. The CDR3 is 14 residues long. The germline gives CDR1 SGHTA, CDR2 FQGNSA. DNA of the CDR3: TGTGCCAGCAGCGCGACAGGGCGCACAGATACGCAGTATTTT. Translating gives CASSATGRTDTQYF.

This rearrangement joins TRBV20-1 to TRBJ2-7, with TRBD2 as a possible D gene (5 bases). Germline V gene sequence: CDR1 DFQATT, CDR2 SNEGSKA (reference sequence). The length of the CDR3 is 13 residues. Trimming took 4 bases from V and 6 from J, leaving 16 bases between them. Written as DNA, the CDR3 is TGCAGTGCTAAAAGACTTCGGGGTATCGAGCAGTACTTC. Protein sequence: CSAKRLRGIEQYF.

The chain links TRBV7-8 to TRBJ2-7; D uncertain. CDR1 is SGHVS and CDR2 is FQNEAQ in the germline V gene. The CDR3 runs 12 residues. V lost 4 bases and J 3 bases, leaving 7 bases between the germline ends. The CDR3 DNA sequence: TGTGCCAGCAGCTCACTTGTCTACGAGCAGTACTTC. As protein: CASSSLVYEQYF.

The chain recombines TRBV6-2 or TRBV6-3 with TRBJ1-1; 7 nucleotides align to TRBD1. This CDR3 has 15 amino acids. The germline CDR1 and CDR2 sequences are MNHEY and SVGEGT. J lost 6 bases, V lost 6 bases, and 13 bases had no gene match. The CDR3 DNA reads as TGTGCCAGCAGGCCCCGGGACAGTTTGAGCCCTGAAGCTTTCTTT. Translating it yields CASRPRDSLSPEAFF.

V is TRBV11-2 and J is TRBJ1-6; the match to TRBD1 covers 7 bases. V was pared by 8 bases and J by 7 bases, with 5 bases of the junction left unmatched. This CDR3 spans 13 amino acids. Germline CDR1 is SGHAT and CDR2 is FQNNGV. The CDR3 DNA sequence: TGTGCCAGCCGCGGGACAGTAAATTCACCCCTCCACTTT. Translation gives CASRGTVNSPLHF.

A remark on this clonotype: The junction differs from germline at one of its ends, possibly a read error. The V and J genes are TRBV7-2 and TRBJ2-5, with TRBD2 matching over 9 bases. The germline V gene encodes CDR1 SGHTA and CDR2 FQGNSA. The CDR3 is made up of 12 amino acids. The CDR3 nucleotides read TGTGCCAGCAGCCCCCCAGGGGTAGCGGGGGTCTTC. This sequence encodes CASSPPGVAGVF. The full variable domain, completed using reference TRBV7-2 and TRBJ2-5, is GAGVSQSPSNKVTEKGKDVELRCDPISGHTALYWYRQSLGQGLEFLIYFQGNSAPDKSGLPSDRFSAERTGGSVSTLTIQRTQQEDSAVYLCASSPPGVAGVFGPGTRLLVL.

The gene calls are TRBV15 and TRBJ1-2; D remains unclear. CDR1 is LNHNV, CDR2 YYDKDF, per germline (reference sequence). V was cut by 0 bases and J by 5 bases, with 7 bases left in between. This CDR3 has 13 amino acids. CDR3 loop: CATSRDRDYGYTF. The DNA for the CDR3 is TGTGCCACCAGCAGAGATCGGGATTATGGCTACACCTTC.

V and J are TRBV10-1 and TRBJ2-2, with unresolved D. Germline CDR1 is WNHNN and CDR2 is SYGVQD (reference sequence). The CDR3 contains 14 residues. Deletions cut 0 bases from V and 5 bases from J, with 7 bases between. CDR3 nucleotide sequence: TGCGCCAGCAGTGAGTCGAGAGCGACCGGGGAGCTGTTTTTT. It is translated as CASSESRATGELFF.

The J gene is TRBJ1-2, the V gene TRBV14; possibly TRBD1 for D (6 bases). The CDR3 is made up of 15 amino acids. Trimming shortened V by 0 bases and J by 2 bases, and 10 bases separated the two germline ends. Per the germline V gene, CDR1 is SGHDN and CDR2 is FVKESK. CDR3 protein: CASSQEGTGNYGYTF. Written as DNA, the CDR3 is TGTGCCAGCAGCCAAGAAGGCACAGGGAACTATGGCTACACCTTC. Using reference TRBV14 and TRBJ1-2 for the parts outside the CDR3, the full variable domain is EAGVTQFPSHSVIEKGQTVTLRCDPISGHDNLYWYRRVMGKEIKFLLHFVKESKQDESGMPNNRFLAERTGGTYSTLKVQPAELEDSGVYFCASSQEGTGNYGYTFGSGTRLTVV.

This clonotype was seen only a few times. For the CDR3, the DNA is TGTGCCAGCAGCTTAGATCCAGGTTCCTCCTACGAGCAGTACTTC. Protein product: CASSLDPGSSYEQYF. The V call is TRBV7-2, the J call TRBJ2-7; D is undetermined. This CDR3 is 15 amino acids long. The germline V and J ends were trimmed by 1 base and 0 bases, with 10 bases remaining between them. Germline V gene lookup returns CDR1 SGHTA and CDR2 FQGNSA.

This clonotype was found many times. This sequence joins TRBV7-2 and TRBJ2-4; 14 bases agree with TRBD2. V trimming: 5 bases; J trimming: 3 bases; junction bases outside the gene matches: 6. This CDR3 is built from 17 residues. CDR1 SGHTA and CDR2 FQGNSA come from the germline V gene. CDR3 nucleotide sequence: TGTGCCAGCAGCCTTCCGGGACTAGCGGGGGACAAAAACATTCAGTACTTC. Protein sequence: CASSLPGLAGDKNIQYF.

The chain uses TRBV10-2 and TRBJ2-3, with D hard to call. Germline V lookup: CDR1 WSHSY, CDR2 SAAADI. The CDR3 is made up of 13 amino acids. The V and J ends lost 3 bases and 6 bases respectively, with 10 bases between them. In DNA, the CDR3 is TGCGCCAGCAGTGACCGTCCATTGGATACGCAGTATTTT. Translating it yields CASSDRPLDTQYF.

CDR3: CSARRRNTEAFF. The CDR3 DNA reads as TGCAGTGCTCGCAGACGGAACACTGAAGCTTTCTTT. The chain joins TRBV20-1 to TRBJ1-1; D unresolved. Germline V gene sequence: CDR1 DFQATT, CDR2 SNEGSKA (reference sequence). The V end was cut by 5 bases, the J end by 1 base, with 8 bases between. The CDR3 runs 12 residues.

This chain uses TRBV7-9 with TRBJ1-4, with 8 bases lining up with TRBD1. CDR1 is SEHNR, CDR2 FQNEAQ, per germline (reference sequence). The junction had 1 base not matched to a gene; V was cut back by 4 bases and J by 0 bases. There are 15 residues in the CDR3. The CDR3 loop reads CASSSQGATNEKLFF. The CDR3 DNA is TGTGCCAGCAGCTCACAGGGGGCAACTAATGAAAAACTGTTTTTT.

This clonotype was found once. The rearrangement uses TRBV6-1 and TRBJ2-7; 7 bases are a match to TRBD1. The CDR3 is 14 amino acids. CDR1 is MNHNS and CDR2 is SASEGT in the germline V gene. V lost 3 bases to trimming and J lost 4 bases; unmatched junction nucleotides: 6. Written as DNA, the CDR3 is TGTGCCAGCAGTGATCAGGGGGTTTTTTACGAGCAGTACTTC. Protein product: CASSDQGVFYEQYF.

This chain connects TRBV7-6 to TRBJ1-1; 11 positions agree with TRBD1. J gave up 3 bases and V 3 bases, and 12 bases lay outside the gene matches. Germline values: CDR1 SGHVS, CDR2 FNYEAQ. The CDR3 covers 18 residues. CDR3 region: CASSFGQGAGYDDTEAFF. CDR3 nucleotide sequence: TGTGCCAGCAGCTTCGGACAGGGGGCGGGATACGACGACACTGAAGCTTTCTTT. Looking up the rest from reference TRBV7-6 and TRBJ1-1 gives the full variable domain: GAGVSQSPRYKVTKRGQDVALRCDPISGHVSLYWYRQALGQGPEFLTYFNYEAQQDKSGLPNDRFSAERPEGSISTLTIQRTEQRDSAMYRCASSFGQGAGYDDTEAFFGQGTRLTVV.

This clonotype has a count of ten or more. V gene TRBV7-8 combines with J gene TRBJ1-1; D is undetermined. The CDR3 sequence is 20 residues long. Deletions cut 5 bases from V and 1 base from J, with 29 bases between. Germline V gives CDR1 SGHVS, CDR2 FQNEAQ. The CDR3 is CASSPYRTVGPVLKNTEAFF. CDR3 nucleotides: TGTGCCAGCAGCCCGTACCGAACTGTTGGACCCGTCCTTAAGAACACTGAAGCTTTCTTT.

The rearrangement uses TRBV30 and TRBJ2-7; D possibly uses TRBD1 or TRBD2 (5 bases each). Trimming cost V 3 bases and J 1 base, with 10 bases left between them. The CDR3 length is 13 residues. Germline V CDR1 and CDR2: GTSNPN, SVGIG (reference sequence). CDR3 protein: CAWSRDLSYEQYF. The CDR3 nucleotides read TGTGCCTGGAGCCGGGACCTATCCTACGAGCAGTACTTC.

The DNA of the CDR3 is TGTGCCAGCAGCCCCAAAGTCGAGCAGTACTTC. Residues: CASSPKVEQYF. The J gene is TRBJ2-7, the V gene TRBV7-9; D gene uncertain. This CDR3 comprises 11 residues. Germline V lookup: CDR1 SEHNR, CDR2 FQNEAQ (reference sequence). V lost 5 bases and J lost 6, with 8 bases in between.

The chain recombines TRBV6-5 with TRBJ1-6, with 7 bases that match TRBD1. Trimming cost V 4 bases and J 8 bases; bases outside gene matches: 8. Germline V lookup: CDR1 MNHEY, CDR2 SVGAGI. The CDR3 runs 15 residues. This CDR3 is CASSFTGEGDSPLHF. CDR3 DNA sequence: TGTGCCAGCAGTTTTACAGGGGAGGGGGATTCACCCCTCCACTTT.

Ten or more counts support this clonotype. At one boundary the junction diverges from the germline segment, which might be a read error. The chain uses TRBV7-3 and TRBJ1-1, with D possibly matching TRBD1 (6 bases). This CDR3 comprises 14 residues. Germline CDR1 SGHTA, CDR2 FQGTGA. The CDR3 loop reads CASSLGGANSEAFF. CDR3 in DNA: TGTGCCAGCAGCCTGGGGGGGGCGAACTCTGAAGCTTTCTTT.

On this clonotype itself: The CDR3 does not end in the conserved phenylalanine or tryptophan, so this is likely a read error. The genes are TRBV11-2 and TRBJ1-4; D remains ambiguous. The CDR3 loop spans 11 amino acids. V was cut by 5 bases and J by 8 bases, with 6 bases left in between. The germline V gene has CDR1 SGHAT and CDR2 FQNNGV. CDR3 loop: CASSRTEKLFL. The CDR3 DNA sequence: TGTGCCAGCAGCCGCACAGAAAAACTGTTTCTT.

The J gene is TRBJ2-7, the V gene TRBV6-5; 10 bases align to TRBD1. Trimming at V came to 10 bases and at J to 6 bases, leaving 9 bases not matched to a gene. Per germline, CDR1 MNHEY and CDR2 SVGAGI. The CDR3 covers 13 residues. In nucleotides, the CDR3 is TGTGCCACCCGGGGGACAGGGGTATCCGAGCAGTACTTC. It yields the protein CATRGTGVSEQYF.

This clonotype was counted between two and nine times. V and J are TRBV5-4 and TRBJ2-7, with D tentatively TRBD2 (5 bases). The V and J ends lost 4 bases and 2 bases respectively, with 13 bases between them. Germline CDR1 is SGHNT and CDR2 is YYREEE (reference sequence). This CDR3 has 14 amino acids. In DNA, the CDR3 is TGTGCCAGCAGCGCTAGCCCAGAGACCTACGAGCAGTACTTC. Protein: CASSASPETYEQYF.

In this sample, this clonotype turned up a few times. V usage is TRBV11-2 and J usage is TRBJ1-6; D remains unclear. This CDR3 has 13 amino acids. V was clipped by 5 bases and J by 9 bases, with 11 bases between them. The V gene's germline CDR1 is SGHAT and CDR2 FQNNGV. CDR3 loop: CASSREWSSPLHF. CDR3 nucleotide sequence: TGTGCCAGCAGCCGGGAATGGAGTTCACCCCTCCACTTT.

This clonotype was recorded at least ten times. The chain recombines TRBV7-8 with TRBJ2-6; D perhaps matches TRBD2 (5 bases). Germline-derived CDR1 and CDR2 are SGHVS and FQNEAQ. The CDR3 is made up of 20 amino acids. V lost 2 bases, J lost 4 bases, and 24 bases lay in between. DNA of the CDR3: TGTGCCAGCAGCTTATTACGAGGAGGAAGAAACCCATCCGGGGCCAACGTCCTGACTTTC. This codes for CASSLLRGGRNPSGANVLTF.

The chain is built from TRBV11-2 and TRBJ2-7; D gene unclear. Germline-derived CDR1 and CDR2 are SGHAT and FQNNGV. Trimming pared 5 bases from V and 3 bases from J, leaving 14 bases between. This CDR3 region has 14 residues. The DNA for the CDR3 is TGTGCCAGCAGCCCGAATCTGGGCGTCTACGAGCAGTACTTC. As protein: CASSPNLGVYEQYF.

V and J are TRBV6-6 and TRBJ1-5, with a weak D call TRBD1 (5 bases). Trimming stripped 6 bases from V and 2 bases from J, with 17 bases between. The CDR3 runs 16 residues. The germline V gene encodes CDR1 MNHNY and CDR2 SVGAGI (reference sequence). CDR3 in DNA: TGTGCCAGCAGGTCCTGGGATCTAGGGGGCAATCAGCCCCAGCATTTT. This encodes CASRSWDLGGNQPQHF.

The CDR3 region has the DNA TGTGCCAGCAGCTTAAATCGGGGGGCCACCGTGGCAGATACGCAGTATTTT. It specifies CASSLNRGATVADTQYF. The chain couples TRBV7-3 to TRBJ2-3; D is possibly TRBD2 (7 bases). V was pared by 1 base and J by 4 bases, with 18 bases between. This CDR3 is built from 17 residues. Germline CDR1 SGHTA, CDR2 FQGTGA.